This is a list of T cell receptor beta chains from one sample in a study of blood T cell repertoires in COVID-19. The protocol was immunoSEQ multiplex PCR, while the TCRdb copy is restricted to in-frame clones and leaves out a portion. The sample holds about 22,000 clones, roughly 88% seen once. Sequencing used peripheral blood. These receptors were obtained from a man older than 75 with active or convalescent COVID-19. Each CDR3 is given with its conserved first and last residue. The D gene is left open where the match is weak. Only part of the rows carry a size: once, few, many, or a class if the clone is expanded.

V gene,D gene,J gene,clone size,CDR3 protein,CDR3 DNA
TRBV9,TRBD2,TRBJ2-1,.,CASSPRGGYSYNEQFF,TGTGCCAGCAGCCCCCGCGGGGGGTACTCCTACAATGAGCAGTTCTTC
TRBV5-1,TRBD1,TRBJ2-7,medium-sized,CARPTGPKQYF,TGCGCCAGACCGACAGGGCCCAAGCAGTACTTC
TRBV6-5,TRBD1,TRBJ2-3,.,CATRQGGPGTDTQYF,TGTGCCACCCGACAGGGGGGCCCTGGCACAGATACGCAGTATTTT
TRBV10-3,.,TRBJ2-5,.,CAISTQGGRETQYF,TGTGCCATCAGTACTCAGGGAGGCAGGGAGACCCAGTACTTC
TRBV19,.,TRBJ1-2,.,CASSIDRGSDYGYTF,TGTGCCAGTAGTATAGATAGGGGAAGTGACTATGGCTACACCTTC
TRBV3-1/TRBV3-2,.,TRBJ1-1,.,CASSQRGGEAEAFF,TGTGCCAGCAGCCAAAGAGGGGGGGAGGCTGAAGCTTTCTTT
TRBV12-3/TRBV12-4,.,TRBJ1-1,.,CASSFYNTEAFF,TGTGCCAGCAGTTTCTATAACACTGAAGCTTTCTTT
TRBV9,TRBD1,TRBJ2-3,.,CASSVEGQADTQYF,TGTGCCAGCAGCGTAGAGGGACAGGCCGATACGCAGTATTTT
TRBV24-1,TRBD2,TRBJ2-3,.,CATSIAGATDTQYF,TGTGCCACCAGTATAGCGGGAGCCACAGATACGCAGTATTTT
TRBV6-6,.,TRBJ1-4,.,CASSSPIVRGLFF,TGTGCCAGCAGTTCCCCAATAGTTCGAGGACTGTTTTTT
TRBV18,.,TRBJ2-1,.,CASSQSAGEQFF,TGTGCCAGCTCCCAATCGGCGGGCGAGCAGTTCTTC
TRBV6-5,TRBD2,TRBJ2-1,.,CASLSRGSSYNEQFF,TGTGCCAGCCTTTCCCGCGGGAGCTCCTACAATGAGCAGTTCTTC
TRBV2,.,TRBJ1-5,.,CASSGQYSNQPQHF,TGTGCCAGCAGTGGGCAGTATAGCAATCAGCCCCAGCATTTT
TRBV2,.,TRBJ1-4,.,CASITGSNEKLFF,TGTGCCAGCATTACAGGCTCCAATGAAAAACTGTTTTTT
TRBV10-1,.,TRBJ1-1,once,CASSDPAKRTEAFF,TGCGCCAGCAGTGACCCCGCCAAGCGGACTGAAGCTTTCTTT
TRBV19,TRBD1,TRBJ1-3,.,CATGTEISGNTIYF,TGTGCCACCGGGACAGAGATCTCTGGAAACACCATATATTTT
TRBV20-1,TRBD2,TRBJ2-1,.,CSASGPSGANEQFF,TGCAGTGCTAGTGGGCCTAGCGGGGCCAATGAGCAGTTCTTC
TRBV7-2,TRBD1,TRBJ1-2,.,CASSLLRTGGDDGYTF,TGTGCCAGCAGCTTATTGAGGACAGGGGGAGATGATGGCTACACCTTC
TRBV28,TRBD2,TRBJ2-7,.,CASSPTRLAASNEQYF,TGTGCCAGCAGCCCTACTAGACTAGCGGCATCCAACGAGCAGTACTTC
TRBV6-2/TRBV6-3,.,TRBJ2-7,few,CASSGGLYEQYF,TGTGCCAGCAGTGGAGGGCTCTACGAGCAGTACTTC